Following are 19 T cell receptor beta chains from one sample sequenced in a study of human T cells and chemical hapten exposure. Time point in this sample: patch test 2, 6 weeks after DPC sensitization. Treatment meaning: therapeutic diphenylcyclopropenone sensitization with weekly scalp DPC. A single record per CDR3 protein comes from TCRdb applying MiXCR to the RACE reads. The profile covers some 89,000 distinct CDR3 sequences, with 9.5% to 13% appearing a single time and approximately 2.3% taken by the ten largest. The sample here was whole blood, taken in connection with sensitization to the hapten diphenylcyclopropenone (DPC). The receptors were sampled from a woman aged 25 to 45 with alopecia areata. Some clones in this sample may be carry-over from other donors' samples.

There are many counts of this clonotype. V usage is TRBV12-3 or TRBV12-4 and J usage is TRBJ1-1, with 10 bases that match TRBD1. Trimming removed 6 bases from V and 4 bases from J; junction bases left unmatched: 14. CDR3 size: 17 residues. CDR3 loop: CASSRHLGGQGTTEAFF. The CDR3 nucleotides are TGTGCCAGCAGCCGACACCTTGGGGGACAGGGGACCACTGAAGCTTTCTTT.

This clonotype was found many times. The genes are TRBV20-1 and TRBJ1-6; the match to TRBD1 covers 7 bases. Per germline, CDR1 DFQATT and CDR2 SNEGSKA (reference sequence). J lost 7 bases, V lost 0 bases, and 9 bases had no gene match. The CDR3 spans 16 residues. The CDR3 DNA follows: TGCAGTGCTAGAGATCGGCAGGGGGTCCGGAATTCACCCCTCCACTTT. Amino acid sequence: CSARDRQGVRNSPLHF.

This clonotype was observed a handful of times. The rearrangement links TRBV5-1 to TRBJ2-7; 7 bases agree with TRBD1. Germline-derived CDR1 and CDR2 are SGHRS and YFSETQ. The V and J ends lost 0 bases and 5 bases, in that order; junction bases with no gene match: 5. The CDR3 loop spans 14 amino acids. The CDR3 sequence is CASSLEGGPNEQYF. The CDR3 DNA reads TGCGCCAGCAGCTTGGAAGGGGGCCCGAACGAGCAGTACTTC. Full variable domain (missing parts from reference TRBV5-1 and TRBJ2-7): KAGVTQTPRYLIKTRGQQVTLSCSPISGHRSVSWYQQTPGQGLQFLFEYFSETQRNKGNFPGRFSGRQFSNSRSEMNVSTLELGDSALYLCASSLEGGPNEQYFGPGTRLTVT.

The chain has TRBV7-2 and TRBJ1-1; 8 positions match TRBD1. The germline CDR1 and CDR2 sequences are SGHTA and FQGNSA. The CDR3 spans 15 residues. The trim removed 1 base at V and 1 base at J, leaving 2 bases unmatched. The CDR3 coding sequence is TGTGCCAGCAGCTTAGTGACAGGGGCGAACACTGAAGCTTTCTTT. It is translated as CASSLVTGANTEAFF.

There are many counts of this clonotype. The chain joins TRBV7-2 to TRBJ2-4; the match to TRBD2 covers 10 bases. Germline V CDR1 and CDR2: SGHTA, FQGNSA. This CDR3 contains 19 residues. The V gene end was trimmed by 4 bases and the J gene end by 0 bases; junction bases not matched to a gene: 12. CDR3 DNA: TGTGCCAGCAGCTCTGGGCGGAGCGGGAGGGCTCTAGCCAAAAACATTCAGTACTTC. This sequence encodes CASSSGRSGRALAKNIQYF.

This clonotype came up many times. This chain joins TRBV20-1 and TRBJ1-5; TRBD1 matches at 11 bases. The junction had 6 bases not matched to a gene; V was cut back by 4 bases and J by 4 bases. There are 15 residues in the CDR3. Germline-derived CDR1 and CDR2 are DFQATT and SNEGSKA (reference sequence). The CDR3 DNA sequence: TGCAGTGCTAATCCGGGGACAGGGGGGAATCAGCCCCAGCATTTT. It specifies CSANPGTGGNQPQHF.

The sample holds a few counts of this clonotype. The J gene is TRBJ2-5, the V gene TRBV5-1; a possible D gene is TRBD1 (5 bases). Germline CDR1 is SGHRS and CDR2 is YFSETQ. The CDR3 loop spans 14 amino acids. V lost 4 bases, J lost 1 base, and 11 bases lay in between. CDR3 DNA: TGCGCCAGCAGCGAGACAGCCACCCAAGAGACCCAGTACTTC. Translation gives CASSETATQETQYF.

This clonotype was seen repeatedly, ten times or more. The V call is TRBV21-1, the J call TRBJ1-2; the table's D gene call, TRBD1, was not cross checked with the DNA. TRBV21-1 has pseudogene status. This CDR3 is built from 13 residues. For the CDR3, the DNA is TGTGCCAGCAGCAAAGGGAGACAGTATGGCTACACCTTC. It yields the protein CASSKGRQYGYTF.

This clonotype showed up many times. This chain connects TRBV5-5 to TRBJ2-2; the D call may be TRBD1 or TRBD2 (7 bases each). In germline, CDR1 is SGHKS, CDR2 YYEKEE (reference sequence). CDR3 length: 14 residues. Trimming shortened V by 7 bases and J by 5 bases, and 15 bases separated the two germline ends. The CDR3 nucleotides are TGTGCCAGCGCAGCGGGACAGTGGACCGGGGAGCTGTTTTTT. It encodes CASAAGQWTGELFF. Looking up the rest from reference TRBV5-5 and TRBJ2-2 gives the full variable domain: DAGVTQSPTHLIKTRGQQVTLRCSPISGHKSVSWYQQVLGQGPQFIFQYYEKEERGRGNFPDRFSARQFPNYSSELNVNALLLGDSALYLCASAAGQWTGELFFGEGSRLTVL.

This clonotype was detected a few times. DNA for the CDR3: TGTGCCAGTAGCCGACACAGGGGGCGGACCCAGTACTTC. Translated: CASSRHRGRTQYF. The genes are TRBV19 and TRBJ2-5; 9 positions agree with TRBD1. Trimming at V came to 6 bases and at J to 7 bases, leaving 6 bases not matched to a gene. The CDR3 is 13 amino acids. Per germline, CDR1 LNHDA and CDR2 SQIVND (reference sequence). Together with reference TRBV19 and TRBJ2-5, the CDR3 gives the full variable domain: DGGITQSPKYLFRKEGQNVTLSCEQNLNHDAMYWYRQDPGQGLRLIYYSQIVNDFQKGDIAEGYSVSREKKESFPLTVTSAQKNPTAFYLCASSRHRGRTQYFGPGTRLLVL.

This clonotype was detected only once. The chain carries TRBV9 and TRBJ2-2; TRBD2 might be the D (5 bases). The CDR3 is 15 amino acids. Germline CDR1 reads SGDLS; CDR2 reads YYNGEE. The ends were cut back, 4 bases at V and 3 bases at J, with 13 bases in the middle. CDR3 residues: CASSPAVLDTGELFF. CDR3 DNA: TGTGCCAGCAGCCCAGCGGTGCTGGACACCGGGGAGCTGTTTTTT.

This clonotype was seen a handful of times. The chain couples TRBV21-1 to TRBJ2-7; the table names TRBD1, a call not compared with the DNA. TRBV21-1 counts as a pseudogene. This CDR3 is built from 14 residues. The DNA for the CDR3 is TGTGCCAGCAGCAGGAACACCTCGGGGGACGAGCAGTACTTC. Protein sequence: CASSRNTSGDEQYF.

This clonotype was counted at least ten times. V and J are TRBV5-5 and TRBJ1-5; D is unresolved. The CDR3 length is 13 residues. Germline V gives CDR1 SGHKS, CDR2 YYEKEE (reference sequence). V lost 1 base, J lost 5 bases, and 7 bases lay in between. The DNA of the CDR3 is TGTGCCAGCAGCTTGTACCTAGATCAGCCCCAGCATTTT. Protein product: CASSLYLDQPQHF.

As for this clonotype: Its ends do not fully match the called genes, so a read error is possible. CDR3 loop: CVSSPAGGTNQPQHF. CDR3 DNA sequence: TGTGTCAGCAGCCCAGCAGGGGGTACCAATCAGCCCCAGCATTTT. The chain links TRBV7-9 to TRBJ1-5; TRBD1 matches 7 bases. CDR3 length: 15 amino acids. In germline, CDR1 is SEHNR, CDR2 FQNEAQ (reference sequence).

This clonotype was detected many times. The V and J genes are TRBV6-5 and TRBJ2-3; D gene uncertain. The CDR3 is 12 residues long. The germline gives CDR1 MNHEY, CDR2 SVGAGI. V lost 6 bases and J lost 4, with 8 bases in between. The DNA for the CDR3 is TGTGCCAGCAGGATGGATCCAGATACGCAGTATTTT. It is translated as CASRMDPDTQYF.

The genes are TRBV25-1 and TRBJ2-7; possibly TRBD2 for D (6 bases). CDR3 length: 14 amino acids. The V gene's germline CDR1 is MGHDK and CDR2 SYGVNS. V was clipped by 3 bases and J by 3 bases, with 12 bases between them. CDR3 amino acids: CASSDLGGRYEQYF. CDR3 bases: TGTGCCAGCAGTGATTTAGGAGGGCGCTACGAGCAGTACTTC.

This clonotype was recorded many times. The rearrangement links TRBV28 to TRBJ1-1; D gene uncertain. V was trimmed by 4 bases and J by 3 bases, leaving 12 bases between them. The CDR3 spans 14 residues. CDR1 is MDHEN and CDR2 is SYDVKM in the germline V gene. The CDR3 is CASSSHQRDTEAFF. In DNA, the CDR3 is TGTGCCAGCAGTTCACACCAGAGGGACACTGAAGCTTTCTTT.

V is TRBV28 and J is TRBJ1-2; possible D gene TRBD1, 5 bases. CDR3 length: 15 amino acids. Germline CDR1 is MDHEN and CDR2 is SYDVKM. Deletions cut 7 bases from V and 7 bases from J, with 22 bases between. In DNA, the CDR3 is TGTGCCAGCACCTCCCCGGTAGGGAGGGGTGGTGGCTACACCTTC. The encoded protein is CASTSPVGRGGGYTF.

Many counts were recorded for this clonotype. The chain uses TRBV7-2 and TRBJ2-6; no definite D call. Trimming stripped 5 bases from V and 0 bases from J, with 5 bases between. The CDR3 is made up of 14 amino acids. CDR1 is SGHTA and CDR2 is FQGNSA in the germline V gene. This CDR3 is CASSRSSGANVLTF. The CDR3 DNA reads TGTGCCAGCAGCCGGTCCTCTGGGGCCAACGTCCTGACTTTC.